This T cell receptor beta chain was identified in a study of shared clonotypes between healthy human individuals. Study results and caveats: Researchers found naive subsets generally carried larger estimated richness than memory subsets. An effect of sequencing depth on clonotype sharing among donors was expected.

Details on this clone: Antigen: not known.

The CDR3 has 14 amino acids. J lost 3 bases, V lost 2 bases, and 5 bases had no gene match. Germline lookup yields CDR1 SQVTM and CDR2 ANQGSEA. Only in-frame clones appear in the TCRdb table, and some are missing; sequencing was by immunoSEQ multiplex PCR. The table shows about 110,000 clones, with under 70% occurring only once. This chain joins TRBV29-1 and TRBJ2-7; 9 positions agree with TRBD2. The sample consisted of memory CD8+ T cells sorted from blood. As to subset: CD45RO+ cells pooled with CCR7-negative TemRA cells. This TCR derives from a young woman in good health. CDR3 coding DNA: TGCAGCGTTGAAAGGGTAGCGGGAGTCTACGAGCAGTACTTC. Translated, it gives CSVERVAGVYEQYF.